Each of the 8 T cell receptor beta chains below was sequenced from the same sample in a study of T cells after yellow fever vaccination. MiXCR was run by TCRdb on the 5' RACE reads, yielding one entry per CDR3 protein. The table includes some 320,000 distinct CDR3 sequences, 9.5% to 12% detected once. The sample was CD4+ T cells sorted from PBMCs, taken 45 days after the yellow fever booster vaccination. These receptors were obtained from a man in his late teens or twenties who received the YFV17D yellow fever vaccine.

The J gene is TRBJ1-1, the V gene TRBV5-1; D unclear. The CDR3 consists of 14 residues. V was cut by 4 bases and J by 3 bases, with 13 bases left in between. Germline lookup yields CDR1 SGHRS and CDR2 YFSETQ. CDR3 residues: CASSHRGEDTEAFF. CDR3 DNA sequence: TGCGCCAGCAGCCACCGGGGTGAGGACACTGAAGCTTTCTTT.

This chain joins TRBV12-3 or TRBV12-4 and TRBJ2-5, with a tentative D call TRBD1 (6 bases). V lost 5 bases and J 9 bases, leaving 19 bases between the germline ends. There are 14 residues in the CDR3. Here the CDR3 reads CASSLRQVDMAQYF. The CDR3 DNA is TGTGCCAGCAGTCTCCGACAGGTGGATATGGCCCAGTACTTC.

This clonotype was seen many times. The chain couples TRBV5-1 to TRBJ1-5, with 8 nucleotides matching TRBD1. CDR1 is SGHRS and CDR2 is YFSETQ in the germline V gene. Losses at the gene ends were 0 bases for V and 10 bases for J; bases not matched to a gene: 6. This CDR3 has 14 amino acids. The CDR3 spells CASSLVGQGAPQHF. The CDR3 bases are TGCGCCAGCAGCTTGGTTGGCCAGGGGGCTCCCCAGCATTTT.

In its sample, this clonotype was seen many times. This chain connects TRBV29-1 to TRBJ2-3; the D gene is possibly TRBD2 (5 bases). This CDR3 region has 14 residues. V dropped 0 bases and J dropped 6 bases, with 13 bases sitting between them. Germline-derived CDR1 and CDR2 are SQVTM and ANQGSEA. The CDR3 spells CSVEDPRRSDTQYF. CDR3 DNA sequence: TGCAGCGTTGAAGACCCCCGGAGGTCGGATACGCAGTATTTT.

The chain is built from TRBV5-1 and TRBJ2-5; TRBD2 is a possible D gene (6 bases). The CDR3 consists of 13 residues. Germline CDR1 and CDR2: SGHRS and YFSETQ. Trimming left V 5 bases short and J 3 bases short, with 11 bases between. The CDR3 protein is CASSPSGEETQYF. CDR3 coding DNA: TGCGCCAGCAGTCCTTCGGGGGAAGAGACCCAGTACTTC.

This sequence joins TRBV7-8 and TRBJ1-1; 10 bases map to TRBD1. After removal of 5 bases from V and 3 bases from J, the junction contained 12 bases not matched to a gene. Per the germline V gene, CDR1 is SGHVS and CDR2 is FQNEAQ. The CDR3 contains 17 residues. Written as DNA, the CDR3 is TGTGCCAGCAGCCCTCGGGACAGGGGCGAGACCGACACTGAAGCTTTCTTT. Protein: CASSPRDRGETDTEAFF. Full variable domain (remainder filled in from reference TRBV7-8 and TRBJ1-1): GAGVSQSPRYKVAKRGQDVALRCDPISGHVSLFWYQQALGQGPEFLTYFQNEAQLDKSGLPSDRFFAERPEGSVSTLKIQRTQQEDSAVYLCASSPRDRGETDTEAFFGQGTRLTVV.

This clonotype was observed many times. This rearrangement joins TRBV3-1 to TRBJ2-5; 7 bases agree with TRBD2. Germline V gene data show CDR1 as LGHDT and CDR2 as YNNKEL (reference sequence). V was pared by 3 bases and J by 5 bases, with 3 bases of the junction left unmatched. The CDR3 consists of 13 residues. CDR3 sequence: CASSHRGEETQYF. The CDR3 DNA reads as TGTGCCAGCAGCCACCGGGGGGAGGAGACCCAGTACTTC.

This clonotype appeared many times. This chain links TRBV7-2 with TRBJ2-1, with unresolved D. The germline V gene has CDR1 SGHTA and CDR2 FQGNSA. The V and J ends lost 1 base and 5 bases respectively, with 6 bases between them. The CDR3 length is 13 residues. CDR3 sequence (DNA): TGTGCCAGCAGCTTAGGGATCAACAATGAGCAGTTCTTC. Translating it yields CASSLGINNEQFF.